A single sample gave rise to the 20 T cell receptor beta chains below, sequenced in a study of blood T cell repertoires in COVID-19. Profiled with immunoSEQ multiplex PCR; TCRdb holds only in-frame clones, not every one. The table includes 25,000 to 30,000 clones, about 78% detected once. The sequenced material came from peripheral blood. These receptors were obtained from a boy between 2 and 10 years old with active or convalescent COVID-19.

The J gene is TRBJ1-5, the V gene TRBV19; 7 bases fit TRBD1. With V trimmed by 3 bases and J by 5 bases, 7 bases remained unmatched. In germline, CDR1 is LNHDA, CDR2 SQIVND (reference sequence). This CDR3 is 15 amino acids long. CDR3 protein: CASSMGRGGDQPQHF. CDR3 DNA sequence: TGTGCCAGTAGTATGGGTCGAGGGGGCGATCAGCCCCAGCATTTT.

This chain uses TRBV9 with TRBJ2-1; 9 bases are shared with TRBD2. Losses at the gene ends were 2 bases for V and 12 bases for J; bases not matched to a gene: 6. This CDR3 spans 13 amino acids. Germline assignment: CDR1 SGDLS and CDR2 YYNGEE. DNA for the CDR3: TGTGCCAGCAGCGTTAGCGGGAGTTGGTGGCAGTTCTTC. Translated: CASSVSGSWWQFF.

This rearrangement joins TRBV7-8 to TRBJ2-1; 7 nucleotides match TRBD2. The CDR3 has 15 amino acids. J gave up 2 bases and V 5 bases, and 6 bases lay outside the gene matches. Germline V gene data show CDR1 as SGHVS and CDR2 as FQNEAQ. CDR3 bases: TGTGCCAGCAGCGTTACCGGGACTACCTACAATGAGCAGTTCTTC. Its protein product is CASSVTGTTYNEQFF.

This chain uses TRBV27 with TRBJ2-1; 8 bases fit TRBD2. There are 16 residues in the CDR3. Germline V gene data show CDR1 as MNHEY and CDR2 as SMNVEV (reference sequence). Trimming cost V 5 bases and J 5 bases; bases outside gene matches: 11. CDR3 nucleotide sequence: TGTGCCAGCAGTCCCCGGAAAGCGGGAGACAACAATGAGCAGTTCTTC. Protein sequence: CASSPRKAGDNNEQFF.

The rearrangement joins TRBV4-2 to TRBJ2-6; tentative D call: TRBD1 (8 bases). Germline-derived CDR1 and CDR2 are LGHNA and YNFKEQ. The CDR3 contains 15 residues. Deletions cut 3 bases from V and 10 bases from J, with 16 bases between. CDR3 DNA: TGTGCCAGCAGCCAGGACATACAGGGGGGGAACGTCCTGACTTTC. This encodes CASSQDIQGGNVLTF.

The genes are TRBV5-1 and TRBJ2-7; possibly TRBD1 for D (6 bases). V lost 7 bases, J lost 4 bases, and 9 bases lay in between. This CDR3 has 11 amino acids. Germline V gene lookup returns CDR1 SGHRS and CDR2 YFSETQ. CDR3 in DNA: TGCGCCAGCGGACAGCAGTACGAGCAGTACGTC. It translates to CASGQQYEQYV.

This chain links TRBV4-1 with TRBJ2-3; TRBD2 matches at 8 bases. The CDR3 runs 15 residues. V trimming: 3 bases; J trimming: 2 bases; junction bases outside the gene matches: 4. The germline CDR1 and CDR2 sequences are MGHRA and YSYEKL. DNA for the CDR3: TGCGCCAGCAGCCACCGAGCGGGAGTCACAGATACGCAGTATTTT. Its protein is CASSHRAGVTDTQYF.

The V call is TRBV6-2 or TRBV6-3, the J call TRBJ2-3; the D is unclear. V lost 5 bases and J 2 bases, leaving 8 bases between the germline ends. Germline assignment: CDR1 MNHEY and CDR2 SVGEGT. The CDR3 sequence is 13 residues long. DNA for the CDR3: TGTGCCAGCAGTCCATACAACACAGATACGCAGTATTTT. It encodes CASSPYNTDTQYF.

The chain uses TRBV27 and TRBJ1-1, with D tentatively TRBD1 (5 bases). Germline values: CDR1 MNHEY, CDR2 SMNVEV (reference sequence). The germline V and J ends were trimmed by 3 bases and 4 bases, with 12 bases remaining between them. There are 14 residues in the CDR3. The CDR3 loop reads CASSFAGHATEAFF. The CDR3 region has the DNA TGTGCCAGCAGTTTCGCGGGGCATGCCACTGAAGCTTTCTTT.

The CDR3 here is CASSQVYRDLNTGELFF. For the CDR3, the DNA is TGCGCCAGCAGCCAAGTATACCGGGACTTGAACACCGGGGAGCTGTTTTTT. The chain carries TRBV4-3 and TRBJ2-2; possibly TRBD2 for D (6 bases). The germline V gene encodes CDR1 LGHNA and CDR2 YSLEER. The CDR3 is 17 residues long. V was cut by 1 base and J by 1 base, with 13 bases left in between.

This clone was counted only a few times. The gene calls are TRBV6-6 and TRBJ1-1; 8 bases fit TRBD1. CDR3 length equals 14 residues. Germline V lookup: CDR1 MNHNY, CDR2 SVGAGI (reference sequence). The V gene end was trimmed by 8 bases and the J gene end by 6 bases; junction bases not matched to a gene: 11. CDR3 in amino acids: CASEDRAKKAEAFF. As DNA, the CDR3 is TGTGCCAGCGAGGACAGGGCCAAGAAGGCTGAAGCTTTCTTT.

The J gene is TRBJ2-5, the V gene TRBV7-9, with TRBD1 matching over 7 bases. The CDR3 runs to 16 residues. V gave up 3 bases and J gave up 2 bases; unmatched junction bases: 9. Per germline, CDR1 SEHNR and CDR2 FQNEAQ (reference sequence). The CDR3 loop is CASSLKSWDRQETQYF. The CDR3 region has the DNA TGTGCCAGCAGCTTGAAATCCTGGGACAGACAAGAGACCCAGTACTTC.

The chain carries TRBV5-1 and TRBJ2-1, with D possibly being TRBD2 (6 bases). Germline CDR1 and CDR2: SGHRS and YFSETQ. This CDR3 contains 14 residues. V shed 3 bases and J shed 1 base, with 8 bases lying between them. The CDR3 loop is CASSSGGSYNEQFF. The DNA for the CDR3 is TGCGCCAGCAGCTCCGGGGGATCCTACAATGAGCAGTTCTTC.

In this sample, this clone turned up many times. This chain uses TRBV29-1 with TRBJ2-7; TRBD1 aligns across 8 bases. The CDR3 has 13 residues. V lost 7 bases and J lost 7; bases outside the gene matches: 12. The germline V gene has CDR1 SQVTM and CDR2 ANQGSEA. For the CDR3, the DNA is TGCAGCGCCAGGACAGGGAACGCACGGGAGCAGTACTTC. Its protein product is CSARTGNAREQYF.

The chain recombines TRBV3-1 (or the pseudogene TRBV3-2) with TRBJ2-1; a weak D match, TRBD2 (6 bases). This CDR3 is 14 amino acids long. V was shortened by 5 bases and J by 5 bases, with 13 bases between the two germline ends. Per germline, CDR1 LGHDT and CDR2 YNNKEL (reference sequence). The CDR3 DNA is TGTGCCAGCAGCAGTAGCGGACCTAACAATGAGCAGTTCTTC. It yields the protein CASSSSGPNNEQFF.

This chain connects TRBV19 to TRBJ2-7; 10 bases agree with TRBD1. Germline V gene data show CDR1 as LNHDA and CDR2 as SQIVND (reference sequence). The CDR3 runs 15 residues. V gave up 4 bases and J gave up 9 bases; unmatched junction bases: 12. The CDR3 bases are TGTGCCAGTAGTACTGGGACAGGGGAAATAATGGTGCAGTACTTC. It encodes CASSTGTGEIMVQYF. The full variable domain, rest sourced from reference TRBV19 and TRBJ2-7, is DGGITQSPKYLFRKEGQNVTLSCEQNLNHDAMYWYRQDPGQGLRLIYYSQIVNDFQKGDIAEGYSVSREKKESFPLTVTSAQKNPTAFYLCASSTGTGEIMVQYFGPGTRLTVT.

This clone has more than one count but fewer than ten. The V and J genes are TRBV6-5 and TRBJ2-5; a possible D gene is TRBD1 (6 bases). Trimming took off 0 bases at V and 2 bases at J, with 13 bases between the two ends. The V gene's germline CDR1 is MNHEY and CDR2 SVGAGI. The CDR3 spans 16 residues. This CDR3 is CASSYSNSQGQETQYF. CDR3 coding DNA: TGTGCCAGCAGTTACTCGAACAGCCAGGGGCAAGAGACCCAGTACTTC.

The J gene is TRBJ1-1, the V gene TRBV5-1; the match to TRBD1 covers 8 bases. Losses at the gene ends were 1 base for V and 5 bases for J; bases not matched to a gene: 4. Looked up from germline, CDR1 is SGHRS and CDR2 is YFSETQ. The CDR3 is 14 amino acids. CDR3: CASSLLQGATEAFF. The CDR3 DNA is TGCGCCAGCAGCTTGTTGCAGGGGGCAACTGAAGCTTTCTTT.

The chain is built from TRBV6-5 and TRBJ1-3; possibly TRBD1 for D (6 bases). Trimming took 6 bases from V and 3 from J, leaving 15 bases between them. Germline CDR1 MNHEY, CDR2 SVGAGI. The CDR3 has 15 residues. CDR3 region: CASRAGANGGNTIYF. CDR3 nucleotide sequence: TGTGCCAGCAGGGCGGGGGCTAACGGTGGAAACACCATATATTTT.

The genes are TRBV4-1 and TRBJ2-5; 8 bases align to TRBD1. V lost 4 bases and J lost 5; bases outside the gene matches: 9. There are 15 residues in the CDR3. CDR1 is MGHRA, CDR2 YSYEKL, per germline. CDR3 nucleotides: TGCGCCAGCAGCCCGACAGGGGCGGGAAAGGAGACCCAGTACTTC. The encoded protein is CASSPTGAGKETQYF.